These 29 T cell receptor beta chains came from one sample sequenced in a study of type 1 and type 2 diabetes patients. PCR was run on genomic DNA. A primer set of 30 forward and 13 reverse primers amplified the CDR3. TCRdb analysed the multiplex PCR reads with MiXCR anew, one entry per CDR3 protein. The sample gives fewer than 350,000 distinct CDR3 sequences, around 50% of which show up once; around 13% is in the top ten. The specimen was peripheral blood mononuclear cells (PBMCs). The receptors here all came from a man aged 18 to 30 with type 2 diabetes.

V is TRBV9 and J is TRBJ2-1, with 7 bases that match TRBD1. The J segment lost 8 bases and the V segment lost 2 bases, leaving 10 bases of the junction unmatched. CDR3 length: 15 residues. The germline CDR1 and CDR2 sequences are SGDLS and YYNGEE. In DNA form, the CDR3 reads TGTGCCAGCAGCGTGGCCGGGACAGAGGGCGATGAGCAGTTCTTC. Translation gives CASSVAGTEGDEQFF.

For the CDR3, the DNA is TGTGCCAGCAGCCAAGTTCAAGGAGTCGGCTACACCTTC. Protein sequence: CASSQVQGVGYTF. The chain uses TRBV14 and TRBJ1-2; D unclear. The CDR3 spans 13 residues. Germline CDR1 is SGHDN and CDR2 is FVKESK. Deletions cut 1 base from V and 8 bases from J, with 11 bases between.

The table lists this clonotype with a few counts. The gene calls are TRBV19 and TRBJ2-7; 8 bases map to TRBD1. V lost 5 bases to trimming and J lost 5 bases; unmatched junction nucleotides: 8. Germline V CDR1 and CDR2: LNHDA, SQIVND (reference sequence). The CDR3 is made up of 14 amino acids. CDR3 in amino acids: CASSDRGSYHEQYF. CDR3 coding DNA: TGTGCCAGTAGTGACAGGGGTAGTTACCACGAGCAGTACTTC. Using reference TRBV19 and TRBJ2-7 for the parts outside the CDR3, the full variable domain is DGGITQSPKYLFRKEGQNVTLSCEQNLNHDAMYWYRQDPGQGLRLIYYSQIVNDFQKGDIAEGYSVSREKKESFPLTVTSAQKNPTAFYLCASSDRGSYHEQYFGPGTRLTVT.

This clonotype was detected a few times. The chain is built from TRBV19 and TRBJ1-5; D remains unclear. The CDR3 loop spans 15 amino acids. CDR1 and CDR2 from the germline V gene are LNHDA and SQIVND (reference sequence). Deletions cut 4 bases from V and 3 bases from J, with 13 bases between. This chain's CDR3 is CASSTRSASNQPQHF. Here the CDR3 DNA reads TGTGCCAGTAGTACCCGGTCCGCTTCCAATCAGCCCCAGCATTTT.

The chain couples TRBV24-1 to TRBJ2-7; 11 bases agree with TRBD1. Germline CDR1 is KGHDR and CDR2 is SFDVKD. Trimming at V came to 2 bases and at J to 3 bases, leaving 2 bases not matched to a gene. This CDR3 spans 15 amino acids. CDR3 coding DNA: TGTGCCACCAGTGATTCCGGGACAGGGGGCTACGAGCAGTACTTC. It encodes CATSDSGTGGYEQYF.

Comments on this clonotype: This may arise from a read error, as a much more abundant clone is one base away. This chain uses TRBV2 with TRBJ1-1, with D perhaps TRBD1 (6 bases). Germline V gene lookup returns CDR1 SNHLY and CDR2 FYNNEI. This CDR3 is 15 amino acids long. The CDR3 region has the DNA TGTACCAGCAGGGGTGTCCAGGGGAGCGGTACTGAAGCTTTCTTT. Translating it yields CTSRGVQGSGTEAFF.

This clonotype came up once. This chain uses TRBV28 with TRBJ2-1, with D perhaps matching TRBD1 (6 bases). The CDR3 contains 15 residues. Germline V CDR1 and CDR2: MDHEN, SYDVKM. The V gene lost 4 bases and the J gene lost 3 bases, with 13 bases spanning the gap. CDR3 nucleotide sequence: TGTGCCAGCAGTTCTCAACGGACAGTCTACAATGAGCAGTTCTTC. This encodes CASSSQRTVYNEQFF.

CDR3 bases: TGCGCCAGCAGCTTGGAGACTAGCGGGCAAGAGACCCAGTACTTC. Translation gives CASSLETSGQETQYF. The rearrangement uses TRBV5-1 and TRBJ2-5; 10 nucleotides line up with TRBD2. Germline CDR1 and CDR2: SGHRS and YFSETQ. The length of the CDR3 is 15 residues. The J segment lost 2 bases and the V segment lost 0 bases, leaving 1 base of the junction unmatched.

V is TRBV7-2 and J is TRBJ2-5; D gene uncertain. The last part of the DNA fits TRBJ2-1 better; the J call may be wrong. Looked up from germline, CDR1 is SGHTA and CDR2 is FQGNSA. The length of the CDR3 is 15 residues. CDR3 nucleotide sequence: TGTGCCAGCAGCTTAAAAGGTAGCATGACAAGTGAGCAGTTCTTC. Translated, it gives CASSLKGSMTSEQFF.

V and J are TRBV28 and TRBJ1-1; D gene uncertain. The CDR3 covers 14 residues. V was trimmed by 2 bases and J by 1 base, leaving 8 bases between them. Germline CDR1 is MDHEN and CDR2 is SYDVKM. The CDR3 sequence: CASSLNPPNTEAFF. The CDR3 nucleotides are TGTGCCAGCAGTTTAAACCCGCCGAACACTGAAGCTTTCTTT.

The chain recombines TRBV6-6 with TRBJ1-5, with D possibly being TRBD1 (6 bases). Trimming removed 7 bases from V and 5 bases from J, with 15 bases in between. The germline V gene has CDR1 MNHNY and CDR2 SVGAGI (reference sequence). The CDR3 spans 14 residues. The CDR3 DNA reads TGTGCCAGCACTGATACAGGGAGTTATCAGCCCCAGCATTTT. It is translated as CASTDTGSYQPQHF.

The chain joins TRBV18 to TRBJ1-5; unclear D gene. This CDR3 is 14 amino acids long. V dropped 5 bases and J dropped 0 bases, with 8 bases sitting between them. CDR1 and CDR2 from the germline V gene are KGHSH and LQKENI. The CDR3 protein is CASSDYYSNQPQHF. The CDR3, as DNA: TGTGCCAGCTCAGACTATTATAGCAATCAGCCCCAGCATTTT.

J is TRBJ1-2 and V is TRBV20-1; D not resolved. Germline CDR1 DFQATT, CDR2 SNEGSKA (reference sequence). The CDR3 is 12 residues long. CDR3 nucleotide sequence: TGCAGCGTTGAACTCGGAAACTATGGCTACACCTTC. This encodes CSVELGNYGYTF.

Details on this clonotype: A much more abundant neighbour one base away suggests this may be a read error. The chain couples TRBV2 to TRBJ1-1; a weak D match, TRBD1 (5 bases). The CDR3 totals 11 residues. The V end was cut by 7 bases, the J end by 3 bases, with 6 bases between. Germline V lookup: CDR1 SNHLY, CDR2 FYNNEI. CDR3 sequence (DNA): TGTGCCAGCAAGGGGTACACTGAAGCTTTCTTT. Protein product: CASKGYTEAFF.

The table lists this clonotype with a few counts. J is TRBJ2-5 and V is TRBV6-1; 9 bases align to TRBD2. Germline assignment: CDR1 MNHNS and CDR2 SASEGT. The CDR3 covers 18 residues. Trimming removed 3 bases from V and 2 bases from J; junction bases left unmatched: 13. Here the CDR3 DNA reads TGTGCCAGCAGTGACGGGGCTAGCGGGAAAGTAACTCAAGAGACCCAGTACTTC. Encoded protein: CASSDGASGKVTQETQYF.

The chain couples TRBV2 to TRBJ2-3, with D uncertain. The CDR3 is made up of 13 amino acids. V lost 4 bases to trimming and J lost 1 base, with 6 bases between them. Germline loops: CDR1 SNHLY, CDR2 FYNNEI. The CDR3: CASSVLGTDTQYF. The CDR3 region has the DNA TGTGCCAGCAGTGTATTAGGCACAGATACGCAGTATTTT. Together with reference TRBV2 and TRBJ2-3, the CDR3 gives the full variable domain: EPEVTQTPSHQVTQMGQEVILRCVPISNHLYFYWYRQILGQKVEFLVSFYNNEISEKSEIFDDQFSVERPDGSNFTLKIRSTKLEDSAMYFCASSVLGTDTQYFGPGTRLTVL.

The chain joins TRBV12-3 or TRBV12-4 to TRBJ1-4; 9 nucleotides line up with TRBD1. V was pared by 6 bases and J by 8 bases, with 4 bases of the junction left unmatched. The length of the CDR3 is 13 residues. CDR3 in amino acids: CASSDTGGEKLFF. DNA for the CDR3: TGTGCCAGCAGCGATACAGGGGGCGAAAAACTGTTTTTT.

In DNA, the CDR3 is TGTGCCAGCAGTTTAAGGGGCAGGGTTCAGCCCCAGCATTTT. Residues: CASSLRGRVQPQHF. V usage is TRBV2 and J usage is TRBJ1-5, with D maybe TRBD1 (5 bases). Trimming stripped 5 bases from V and 6 bases from J, with 14 bases between. This CDR3 contains 14 residues. Germline CDR1 SNHLY, CDR2 FYNNEI. The full variable domain, rest sourced from reference TRBV2 and TRBJ1-5, is EPEVTQTPSHQVTQMGQEVILRCVPISNHLYFYWYRQILGQKVEFLVSFYNNEISEKSEIFDDQFSVERPDGSNFTLKIRSTKLEDSAMYFCASSLRGRVQPQHFGDGTRLSIL.

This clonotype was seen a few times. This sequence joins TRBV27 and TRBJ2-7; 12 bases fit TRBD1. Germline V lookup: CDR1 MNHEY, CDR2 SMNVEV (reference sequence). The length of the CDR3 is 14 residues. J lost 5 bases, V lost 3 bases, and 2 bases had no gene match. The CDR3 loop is CASSFGTGGHEQYF. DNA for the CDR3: TGTGCCAGCAGTTTCGGGACAGGGGGCCACGAGCAGTACTTC.

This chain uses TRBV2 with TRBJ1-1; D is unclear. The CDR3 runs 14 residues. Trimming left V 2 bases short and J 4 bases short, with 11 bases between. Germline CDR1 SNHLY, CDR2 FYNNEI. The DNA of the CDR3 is TGTGCCAGCAGTGAACTGGATAGCGGCACTGAAGCTTTCTTT. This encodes CASSELDSGTEAFF.

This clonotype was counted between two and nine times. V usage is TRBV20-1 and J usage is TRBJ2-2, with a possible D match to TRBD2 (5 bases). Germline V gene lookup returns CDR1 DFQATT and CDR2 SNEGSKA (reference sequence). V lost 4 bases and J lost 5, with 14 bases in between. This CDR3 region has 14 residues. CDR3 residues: CSATDYRETGELFF. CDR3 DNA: TGCAGTGCTACTGACTACCGAGAGACCGGGGAGCTGTTTTTT.

The CDR3 reads CASSYGAGSNYGYTF. CDR3 nucleotides: TGTGCCAGCAGTTACGGAGCAGGGTCGAACTATGGCTACACCTTC. This sequence joins TRBV6-5 and TRBJ1-2, with D tentatively TRBD1 (5 bases). CDR1 and CDR2 (germline): MNHEY, SVGAGI. The germline V and J ends were trimmed by 2 bases and 2 bases, with 12 bases remaining between them. This CDR3 has 15 residues.

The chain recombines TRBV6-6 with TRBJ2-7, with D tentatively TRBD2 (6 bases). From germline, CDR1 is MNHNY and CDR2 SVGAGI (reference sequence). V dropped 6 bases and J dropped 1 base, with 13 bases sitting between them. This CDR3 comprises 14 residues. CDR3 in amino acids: CASSLRDESYEQYF. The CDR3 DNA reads TGTGCCAGCAGCCTGCGGGACGAGTCCTACGAGCAGTACTTC.

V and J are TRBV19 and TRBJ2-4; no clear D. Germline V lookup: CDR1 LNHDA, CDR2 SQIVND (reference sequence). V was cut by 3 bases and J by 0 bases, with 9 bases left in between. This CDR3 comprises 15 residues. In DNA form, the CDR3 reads TGTGCCAGTAGTATGGTCGTGATAGCCAAAAACATTCAGTACTTC. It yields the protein CASSMVVIAKNIQYF.

CDR3 amino acids: CATSEGTLTTNEKLFF. CDR3 in DNA: TGTGCCACCAGTGAGGGGACACTAACAACTAATGAAAAACTGTTTTTT. This chain uses TRBV24-1 with TRBJ1-4, with D possibly being TRBD1 (6 bases). This CDR3 contains 16 residues. The V gene's germline CDR1 is KGHDR and CDR2 SFDVKD. Trimming removed 4 bases from V and 0 bases from J, with 11 bases in between.

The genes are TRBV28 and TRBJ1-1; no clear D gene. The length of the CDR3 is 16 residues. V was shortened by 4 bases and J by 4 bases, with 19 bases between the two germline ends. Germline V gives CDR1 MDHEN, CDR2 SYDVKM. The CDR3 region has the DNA TGTGCCAGCAGTTCAACCCAAAGCCCCCGGACCACTGAAGCTTTCTTT. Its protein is CASSSTQSPRTTEAFF.

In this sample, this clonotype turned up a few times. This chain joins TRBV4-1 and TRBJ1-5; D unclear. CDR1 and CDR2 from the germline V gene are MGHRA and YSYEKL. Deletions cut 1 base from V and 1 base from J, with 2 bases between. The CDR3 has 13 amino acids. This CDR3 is CASSQVSNQPQHF. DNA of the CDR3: TGCGCCAGCAGCCAAGTCAGCAATCAGCCCCAGCATTTT.

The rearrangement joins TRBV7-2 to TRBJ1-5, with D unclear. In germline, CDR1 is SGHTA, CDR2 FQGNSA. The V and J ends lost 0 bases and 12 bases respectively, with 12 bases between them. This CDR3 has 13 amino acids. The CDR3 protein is CASSLARGGVQHF. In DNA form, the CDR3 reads TGTGCCAGCAGCTTAGCGCGGGGAGGCGTCCAGCATTTT. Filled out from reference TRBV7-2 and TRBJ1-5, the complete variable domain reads GAGVSQSPSNKVTEKGKDVELRCDPISGHTALYWYRQSLGQGLEFLIYFQGNSAPDKSGLPSDRFSAERTGGSVSTLTIQRTQQEDSAVYLCASSLARGGVQHFGDGTRLSIL.

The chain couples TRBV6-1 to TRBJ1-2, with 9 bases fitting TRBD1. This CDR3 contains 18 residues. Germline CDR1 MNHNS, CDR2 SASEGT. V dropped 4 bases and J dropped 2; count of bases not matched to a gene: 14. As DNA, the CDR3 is TGTGCCAGCAGTGGGCCCAGGACAGGGGTCAACCTAAACTATGGCTACACCTTC. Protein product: CASSGPRTGVNLNYGYTF.